The next 23 T cell receptor beta chains were all read from a single sample in a study of shared clonotypes between healthy human individuals. The table came from immunoSEQ multiplex PCR; TCRdb's copy has only in-frame clones and leaves some out. The table includes 2 million to 2.5 million clones, approximately 94% detected once. The source material was naive CD4+ T cells sorted from blood. Specified subset: CD45RA+ positively selected. The receptors were gathered from a young man in good health.

The rearrangement uses TRBV6-5 and TRBJ1-2; D may be TRBD1 (6 bases). The CDR3 has 15 amino acids. The germline CDR1 and CDR2 sequences are MNHEY and SVGAGI. The ends were cut back, 5 bases at V and 4 bases at J, with 17 bases in the middle. CDR3 sequence: CASSPPQGISYGYTF. CDR3 DNA: TGTGCCAGCAGTCCCCCACAGGGTATCTCCTATGGCTACACCTTC.

The rearrangement uses TRBV5-1 and TRBJ2-3, with 9 bases matching TRBD1. The germline V gene has CDR1 SGHRS and CDR2 YFSETQ. This CDR3 is built from 14 residues. V shed 3 bases and J 5 bases; nucleotides not matched to a gene: 4. The CDR3 reads CASSWRDREDTQYF. CDR3 coding DNA: TGCGCCAGCAGCTGGAGGGACAGGGAAGATACGCAGTATTTT.

Details on this clone: The same CDR3 can be traced to other DNA sequences in this sample. J is TRBJ1-5 and V is TRBV28; unclear D gene. Trimming removed 8 bases from V and 3 bases from J, with 11 bases in between. The germline V gene encodes CDR1 MDHEN and CDR2 SYDVKM. CDR3 length equals 13 residues. The CDR3 sequence is CASRGGLNQPQHF. The CDR3, as DNA: TGTGCCAGCCGGGGTGGGCTCAATCAGCCCCAGCATTTT.

The chain joins TRBV2 to TRBJ1-2; D possibly corresponds to TRBD1 (5 bases). V gave up 2 bases and J gave up 0 bases, with 7 bases separating them. Germline values: CDR1 SNHLY, CDR2 FYNNEI. CDR3 length equals 14 residues. CDR3: CASSEQTANYGYTF. The CDR3 nucleotides read TGTGCCAGCAGTGAACAGACAGCTAACTATGGCTACACCTTC.

This chain joins TRBV5-5 and TRBJ2-1, with a possible D match to TRBD1 (7 bases). There are 16 residues in the CDR3. V was trimmed by 4 bases and J by 1 base, leaving 15 bases between them. The germline V gene has CDR1 SGHKS and CDR2 YYEKEE (reference sequence). The CDR3 DNA reads as TGTGCCAGCAGCCGGGGTGCGGGACAGTCCTACAATGAGCAGTTCTTC. Translation gives CASSRGAGQSYNEQFF.

The rearrangement links TRBV11-1 to TRBJ1-6; D remains unclear. The V gene's germline CDR1 is SGHAT and CDR2 FQDESV (reference sequence). The CDR3 runs to 14 residues. The V end lost 4 bases, the J end lost 13 bases, and 17 bases lay between the germline ends. The CDR3, as DNA: TGTGCCAGCAGCTCAACGGGGTCTTCCCCCCCCCTCCACTTT. This gives the protein CASSSTGSSPPLHF.

The V and J genes are TRBV11-2 and TRBJ2-7; D tentatively reads TRBD1 or TRBD2 (5 bases each). The germline V gene encodes CDR1 SGHAT and CDR2 FQNNGV. This CDR3 is 14 amino acids long. V was trimmed by 1 base and J by 6 bases, leaving 13 bases between them. The CDR3 sequence is CASSLGHPGGEQYF. The CDR3 DNA reads TGTGCCAGCAGCTTAGGTCACCCTGGGGGCGAGCAGTACTTC.

The chain carries TRBV28 and TRBJ2-1; the D gene is possibly TRBD1 (5 bases). The CDR3 consists of 15 residues. V was cut by 2 bases and J by 3 bases, with 11 bases left in between. Germline lookup yields CDR1 MDHEN and CDR2 SYDVKM. The DNA for the CDR3 is TGTGCCAGCAGTTTAAGGGCAGGGAACTACAATGAGCAGTTCTTC. Its translation: CASSLRAGNYNEQFF. The entire variable domain, with the rest obtained from reference TRBV28 and TRBJ2-1, is as follows: DVKVTQSSRYLVKRTGEKVFLECVQDMDHENMFWYRQDPGLGLRLIYFSYDVKMKEKGDIPEGYSVSREKKERFSLILESASTNQTSMYLCASSLRAGNYNEQFFGPGTRLTVL.

The chain employs TRBV27 and TRBJ1-5; D call uncertain. The ends were cut back, 3 bases at V and 8 bases at J, with 20 bases in the middle. Germline V gene lookup returns CDR1 MNHEY and CDR2 SMNVEV (reference sequence). The CDR3 sequence is 16 residues long. The CDR3 here is CASSFPTGSSSEPQHF. CDR3 DNA sequence: TGTGCCAGCAGTTTTCCGACGGGTTCCTCTTCGGAGCCCCAGCATTTT.

V and J are TRBV7-9 and TRBJ1-5, with D uncertain. Germline V CDR1 and CDR2: SEHNR, FQNEAQ (reference sequence). CDR3 length: 13 residues. V lost 4 bases to trimming and J lost 6 bases, with 10 bases between them. This CDR3 reads CASSSLDLQPQHF. In DNA form, the CDR3 reads TGTGCCAGCAGCTCCCTGGATCTTCAGCCCCAGCATTTT.

V gene TRBV5-4 combines with J gene TRBJ1-6, with 9 bases lining up with TRBD1. J was trimmed by 6 bases and V by 0 bases; bases with no gene match: 7. CDR3 size: 17 residues. The germline CDR1 and CDR2 sequences are SGHNT and YYREEE (reference sequence). CDR3 region: CASSLAAGQGPNSPLHF. DNA of the CDR3: TGTGCCAGCAGCTTGGCGGCCGGACAGGGGCCTAATTCACCCCTCCACTTT.

CDR3 sequence: CASSPPEQANTEAFF. The CDR3 DNA follows: TGTGCCAGCTCACCACCGGAACAGGCGAACACTGAAGCTTTCTTT. The rearrangement joins TRBV18 to TRBJ1-1, with D perhaps TRBD1 (5 bases). CDR1 is KGHSH, CDR2 LQKENI, per germline. The CDR3 is 15 amino acids. The ends were cut back, 0 bases at V and 1 base at J, with 9 bases in the middle. Full variable domain (missing parts from reference TRBV18 and TRBJ1-1): NAGVMQNPRHLVRRRGQEARLRCSPMKGHSHVYWYRQLPEEGLKFMVYLQKENIIDESGMPKERFSAEFPKEGPSILRIQQVVRGDSAAYFCASSPPEQANTEAFFGQGTRLTVV.

The rearrangement links TRBV5-1 to TRBJ2-1; 10 nucleotides agree with TRBD2. This CDR3 is 16 amino acids long. Trimming at V came to 0 bases and at J to 4 bases, leaving 4 bases not matched to a gene. CDR1 SGHRS and CDR2 YFSETQ come from the germline V gene. The CDR3: CASSLARTSGYNEQFF. In DNA form, the CDR3 reads TGCGCCAGCAGCTTGGCCCGGACTAGCGGTTACAATGAGCAGTTCTTC.

This clone was observed a single time. This rearrangement joins TRBV19 to TRBJ2-2, with D tentatively TRBD1 (6 bases). CDR3 size: 15 residues. V lost 3 bases, J lost 3 bases, and 11 bases lay in between. Germline lookup yields CDR1 LNHDA and CDR2 SQIVND (reference sequence). For the CDR3, the DNA is TGTGCCAGTAGTATCACAGGGATTGACACCGGGGAGCTGTTTTTT. Translation gives CASSITGIDTGELFF.

A note on this clone: Other nucleotide sequences from this sample produce the same CDR3. V and J are TRBV18 and TRBJ2-3; D uncertain. V lost 2 bases and J lost 2, with 5 bases in between. The CDR3 is 13 residues long. The germline gives CDR1 KGHSH, CDR2 LQKENI. CDR3 nucleotides: TGTGCCAGCTCACCATTGAACACAGATACGCAGTATTTT. This gives the protein CASSPLNTDTQYF.

This clone was detected only a few times. The genes are TRBV10-2 and TRBJ1-2; 8 positions match TRBD1. The length of the CDR3 is 13 residues. Per the germline V gene, CDR1 is WSHSY and CDR2 is SAAADI. Trimming at V came to 6 bases and at J to 1 base, leaving 1 base not matched to a gene. CDR3 sequence reads: CASSRGHNYGYTF. CDR3 in DNA: TGCGCCAGCAGCAGGGGGCATAACTATGGCTACACCTTC.

The chain couples TRBV2 to TRBJ1-1, with D unresolved. Trimming cost V 2 bases and J 6 bases, with 16 bases left between them. The germline gives CDR1 SNHLY, CDR2 FYNNEI. CDR3 length equals 15 residues. The DNA of the CDR3 is TGTGCCAGCAGTGAATATTTTGGAAGCAGCGCTGAAGCTTTCTTT. Translated: CASSEYFGSSAEAFF.

The chain employs TRBV6-5 and TRBJ2-3; D perhaps matches TRBD2 (5 bases). V was cut by 6 bases and J by 4 bases, with 14 bases left in between. CDR3 length equals 14 residues. Per germline, CDR1 MNHEY and CDR2 SVGAGI. Written as DNA, the CDR3 is TGTGCCAGCAGACGGGCCTCAGCGGCAGATACGCAGTATTTT. This codes for CASRRASAADTQYF.

The V gene is TRBV4-1, the J gene TRBJ1-3; D is possibly TRBD1 (5 bases). The V and J ends lost 1 base and 7 bases respectively, with 26 bases between them. The CDR3 is 19 amino acids. Per germline, CDR1 MGHRA and CDR2 YSYEKL. CDR3 nucleotide sequence: TGCGCCAGCAGCCAAGGTGGTCCATTAAACGGGGCTATTGCGAACACCATATATTTT. Amino acid sequence: CASSQGGPLNGAIANTIYF.

Turning to this clone: The same CDR3 also results from other DNA sequences found in this sample. The V gene is TRBV18, the J gene TRBJ1-5; no reliable D call. This CDR3 region has 13 residues. Germline assignment: CDR1 KGHSH and CDR2 LQKENI. V was shortened by 2 bases and J by 4 bases, with 6 bases between the two germline ends. The CDR3 sequence is CASSPGENQPQHF. The CDR3 nucleotides read TGTGCCAGCTCACCAGGGGAGAATCAGCCCCAGCATTTT.

The chain combines TRBV10-3 with TRBJ2-7, with a tentative D call TRBD1 (6 bases). The length of the CDR3 is 14 residues. Per the germline V gene, CDR1 is ENHRY and CDR2 is SYGVKD. Between the trimmed V and J ends, which lost 6 bases and 2 bases, there was a span of 14 bases. The CDR3 here is CAIRTGGEAYEQYF. CDR3 bases: TGTGCCATCAGGACTGGGGGCGAGGCCTACGAGCAGTACTTC.

The chain employs TRBV11-2 and TRBJ2-5, with a possible D match to TRBD1 (5 bases). The CDR3 length is 16 residues. V gave up 1 base and J gave up 1 base, with 13 bases separating them. Germline assignment: CDR1 SGHAT and CDR2 FQNNGV. The CDR3 nucleotides read TGTGCCAGCAGCTTAGCCTGGCAGGGTACCCAAGAGACCCAGTACTTC. As protein: CASSLAWQGTQETQYF.

The CDR3 here is CASSLKGLQEPFF. The CDR3 DNA reads as TGTGCCAGCAGCTTAAAGGGGCTCCAAGAACCGTTCTTC. The chain employs TRBV7-3 and TRBJ2-1, with a weak D call TRBD1 (5 bases). V was pared by 1 base and J by 15 bases, with 16 bases between. This CDR3 is 13 amino acids long. CDR1 is SGHTA and CDR2 is FQGTGA in the germline V gene.